This TCR beta chain came from a study of blood T cells in healthy people across ages. Next came a second PCR, run for roughly 6 to 11 cycles, which used a sample-barcoded 5' primer along with a J-beta primer mix. Sequencing of every sample gave 2.5 million or more CDR3-containing paired-end reads. TCRdb called the 5' RACE reads again in MiXCR, with one record for every CDR3 protein. The sample holds roughly 1,800,000 distinct CDR3 sequences; about 49% are singletons and the top ten take 2% to 2.5%. The count of this clonotype is one. The germline CDR1 and CDR2 sequences are SGHRS and YFSETQ. The J segment lost 4 bases and the V segment lost 1 base, leaving 16 bases of the junction unmatched. This CDR3 is 18 amino acids long. The sample providers were healthy Caucasian people from Russia, aged about 6 to 95. PBMCs numbering at least 6.5 million were isolated per sample.

The TCR originated in a woman in her thirties or forties in good health. Sequenced sample: blood. The chain is built from TRBV5-1 and TRBJ1-1; 7 nucleotides match TRBD1. The CDR3 coding sequence is TGCGCCAGCAGCTTGTTTCGGGACAGCCGACAAGGGATCACTGAAGCTTTCTTT. Its translation is CASSLFRDSRQGITEAFF.